This T cell receptor beta chain was sequenced during a study of shared clonotypes between healthy human individuals (dated by TCRdb to the early 2020s). As for the study more broadly: Two women and three men aged 18 to 49 years were included in the cohort. Blood TCR repertoires of a handful of healthy adults were deeply sequenced to estimate repertoire size and the extent of clonotype sharing between individuals. To increase sequencing depth and limit assay-specific biases, TCR repertoire library preparation and sequencing were carried out by different laboratories using diverse techniques. Leukapheresis yielded between about 0.94 and 10 billion PBMCs per donor.

The CDR3, from cysteine to phenylalanine, totals 15 residues. Only the CDR3 region is kept as DNA, spanning 45 bases read in frame from base 1. Sequences SQVTM (CDR1) and ANQGSEA (CDR2) are obtained from the germline V gene. Trimming takes 2 bases off V and 2 bases off J; junction bases not matched to a gene: 5. Overall results and qualifications from the work: Pairwise subsampling led to the expectation that sequencing depth would affect the degree of clonotype sharing among donors. Because the study included a small number of donors, the genetic and exposure-history diversity represented was limited. Sampling was limited to blood, and TCR repertoires in tissue likely differ from TCR repertoires in blood.

The donors were healthy, HIV-negative adults with no recently reported acute infections or vaccinations. All donors were Caucasian adults living in Nashville, Tennessee, USA. For unsorted samples, about 90 million PBMCs were counted and genomic DNA was extracted with the QIAamp DNA Blood Mini kit. Blood was obtained by leukapheresis, after which PBMCs were separated by Ficoll-Histopaque density gradient centrifugation and cryopreserved in liquid nitrogen vapor phase. In its sample, this clone was seen a few times. This clone's antigen is unknown. No base quality values were provided; no much bigger clone lies one nucleotide off. Using the deep immunoSEQ assay, multiplex PCR amplified TCR CDR3 regions from genomic DNA. Genomic DNA extracted from each cell subset was distributed evenly over all wells of several immunoSEQ 96-well plates, and each plate served as one replicate. For unsorted PBMC, about 300 ng of genomic DNA, equivalent to about 30,000 T cell genomes, went into each replicate PCR. Unsorted PBMC genomic DNA was sequenced across ten immunoSEQ deep assay plates. Purified libraries were quantified with a Qubit 3.0 fluorometer, sized on a Bioanalyzer 2100, and re-quantified with the KAPA Library Quantification kit. Every immunoSEQ 96-well plate was sequenced on a dedicated single-read 150-cycle Illumina NextSeq 550 flow cell. The authors' pipeline ran thus. Because only junctional sequences without quality scores were contained in the immunoSEQ output, filtering matching that applied to full-length reads could not be performed. To assign V/J genes and CDR3, sequences were annotated using PyIR, a Python wrapper for IgBLAST v1.9, with IMGT germline references. Any read was removed if the V/J assignment was weak (E-value above 1e-6), the CDR3 was missing, or the read contained stop codons, out-of-frame junctions, or ambiguous translated residues. A V3J clonotype was defined by an identical inferred V gene, J gene, and CDR3 amino acid sequence. Percentage overlap between repertoires was computed as shared unique clonotypes divided by the size of the smaller repertoire. Three approaches were used to assess repertoire richness: RTK rarefaction, the Chao1 estimator, and Recon v2.1 estimates of unobserved clonotypes. Held by TCRdb, this immuneACCESS table contains in-frame sequences only and omits some clones. Under half of the omission traces to an unresolved V gene where checked; the cause of the rest is unknown. The V and J calls and the clone size are those of that table, but D and trimming were determined from the DNA. In this sample the table shows hundreds of thousands of clones, roughly four fifths of which occur a single time. The ten largest clones capture 12% of the sample.

The chain is encoded by TRBV29-1 joined to TRBJ2-7, and 11 junction bases match TRBD2. This clonotype originated in a woman aged 40 to 55 in good health. Some clones in this sample may be carry-over from other donors' samples. The specimen was PBMCs. The sequenced DNA is TGCAGCGTTGAAAGCACTAGCGGGAGTGCCTACGAGCAGTACTTC. Translated, this is CSVESTSGSAYEQYF.